These 26 T cell receptor beta chains came from one sample sequenced in a study of shared clonotypes between healthy human individuals. Only in-frame clones appear in the TCRdb table, and some are missing; sequencing was by immunoSEQ multiplex PCR. This table holds some 1.5 million clones, 95% to 99% found once. Sequences were obtained from naive CD4+ T cells sorted from blood. Subset in this sample: CD45RA+ positively selected. These receptors were collected from a man aged 25 to 45 in good health.

The J gene is TRBJ2-2, the V gene TRBV6-4, with D maybe TRBD2 (5 bases). The CDR3 is 15 amino acids. CDR1 is MRHNA and CDR2 is SNTAGT in the germline V gene. Trimming took 2 bases from V and 1 from J, leaving 8 bases between them. CDR3 bases: TGTGCCAGCAGTGACGGGAGAGGGAACACCGGGGAGCTGTTTTTT. It specifies CASSDGRGNTGELFF.

The DNA of the CDR3 is TGTGCCAGCAGTTCGGCGGACAAAACCTACAATGAGCAGTTCTTC. Its protein product is CASSSADKTYNEQFF. The chain is built from TRBV27 and TRBJ2-1; possibly TRBD1 for D (5 bases). The V and J ends lost 4 bases and 2 bases respectively, with 12 bases between them. Germline lookup yields CDR1 MNHEY and CDR2 SMNVEV (reference sequence). The CDR3 loop spans 15 amino acids.

The rearrangement links TRBV5-5 to TRBJ1-2; D ambiguous. V was shortened by 2 bases and J by 7 bases, with 12 bases between the two germline ends. The germline V gene encodes CDR1 SGHKS and CDR2 YYEKEE (reference sequence). The CDR3 has 13 residues. DNA of the CDR3: TGTGCCAGCAGCTTCCCAGGTGCTTCTGGCTACACCTTC. This translates into CASSFPGASGYTF.

Details on this clone: The junction does not match germline at one end; this may be a read error. The rearrangement joins TRBV29-1 to TRBJ1-5; D is possibly TRBD1 (5 bases). There are 11 residues in the CDR3. Germline V gene lookup returns CDR1 SQVTM and CDR2 ANQGSEA. CDR3 nucleotides: TGCAGCGCCGGGGACGATCACCCCCAGCATTTT. It translates to CSAGDDHPQHF.

The chain joins TRBV5-6 to TRBJ2-3; a possible D gene is TRBD2 (6 bases). This CDR3 has 15 amino acids. Germline loops: CDR1 SGHDT, CDR2 YYEEEE. Trimming removed 0 bases at V and 0 bases at J, with 8 bases between. CDR3 DNA sequence: TGTGCCAGCAGCTTGGGCGGGGTAAGCACAGATACGCAGTATTTT. It codes for CASSLGGVSTDTQYF.

J is TRBJ2-2 and V is TRBV7-8; TRBD1 or TRBD2 may be the D gene (6 bases each). CDR3 length equals 15 residues. Per the germline V gene, CDR1 is SGHVS and CDR2 is FQNEAQ. V was trimmed by 6 bases and J by 3 bases, leaving 14 bases between them. The CDR3 sequence is CASREGGTDTGELFF. The CDR3 DNA follows: TGTGCCAGCAGGGAGGGGGGTACGGACACCGGGGAGCTGTTTTTT.

The chain carries TRBV7-6 and TRBJ2-7; tentatively, D is TRBD2 (5 bases). V was cut by 1 base and J by 6 bases, with 10 bases left in between. CDR3 length: 13 amino acids. Germline CDR1 SGHVS, CDR2 FNYEAQ. Here the CDR3 reads CASSLDEGSEQYF. In nucleotides, the CDR3 is TGTGCCAGCAGCTTAGATGAGGGCTCCGAGCAGTACTTC.

The chain employs TRBV28 and TRBJ1-2; D is unclear. This CDR3 has 17 amino acids. Germline V lookup: CDR1 MDHEN, CDR2 SYDVKM. V shed 0 bases and J shed 6 bases, with 20 bases lying between them. The CDR3 loop is CASSLWAREVEPDGYTF. In DNA, the CDR3 is TGTGCCAGCAGTTTATGGGCTCGCGAAGTGGAGCCGGATGGCTACACCTTC.

A single count supports this clone. This chain connects TRBV11-3 to TRBJ2-1; unclear D gene. Deletions cut 5 bases from V and 2 bases from J, with 16 bases between. CDR1 and CDR2 (germline): SGHNT, YENEEA. The CDR3 spans 16 residues. As DNA, the CDR3 is TGTGCCAGCAGCGCCCGACCTGGTAAGACCTACAATGAGCAGTTCTTC. Its translation is CASSARPGKTYNEQFF.

V and J are TRBV18 and TRBJ2-3; TRBD1 aligns across 10 bases. This CDR3 has 16 amino acids. Germline trimming cut 0 bases from V and 4 bases from J; bases unmatched to any gene: 4. Germline CDR1 is KGHSH and CDR2 is LQKENI. CDR3 amino acids: CASSPPTGGVSDTQYF. The CDR3 DNA reads TGTGCCAGCTCACCACCGACAGGGGGCGTCTCAGATACGCAGTATTTT.

The chain combines TRBV4-2 with TRBJ2-5, with D maybe TRBD2 (6 bases). Trimming shortened V by 2 bases and J by 9 bases, and 13 bases separated the two germline ends. From germline, CDR1 is LGHNA and CDR2 YNFKEQ. CDR3 length: 13 amino acids. CDR3 nucleotide sequence: TGTGCCAGCAGCCAAAACCGGTGGGGGGCCCAGTACTTC. Residues: CASSQNRWGAQYF.

The chain recombines TRBV5-6 with TRBJ2-2, with 12 positions matching TRBD1. V dropped 4 bases and J dropped 5; count of bases not matched to a gene: 12. The CDR3 runs to 18 residues. CDR1 and CDR2 (germline): SGHDT, YYEEEE. The chain's CDR3 is CASSINRDRGRWTGELFF. The CDR3 bases are TGTGCCAGCAGCATAAACCGGGACAGGGGGCGTTGGACCGGGGAGCTGTTTTTT.

The rearrangement links TRBV4-3 to TRBJ2-7; 7 bases map to TRBD1. This CDR3 has 16 residues. Germline V gene data show CDR1 as LGHNA and CDR2 as YSLEER. Trimming took 3 bases from V and 3 from J; bases not matched to a gene: 11. The CDR3 DNA reads as TGCGCCAGCAGCCAGGACTCCGGGACAGCTCACTACGAGCAGTACTTC. This translates into CASSQDSGTAHYEQYF.

The rearrangement uses TRBV19 and TRBJ1-4, with TRBD1 as a possible D gene (5 bases). Per germline, CDR1 LNHDA and CDR2 SQIVND (reference sequence). This CDR3 contains 13 residues. V lost 4 bases and J lost 8, with 11 bases in between. DNA for the CDR3: TGTGCCAGTAGTAGAGGGGACGGCGAAAAACTGTTTTTT. Translating gives CASSRGDGEKLFF.

This chain links TRBV14 with TRBJ2-1; D ambiguous. Germline V lookup: CDR1 SGHDN, CDR2 FVKESK. Trimming took off 3 bases at V and 8 bases at J, with 17 bases between the two ends. This CDR3 comprises 15 residues. The CDR3 spells CASSQDIGQIDEQFF. In DNA, the CDR3 is TGTGCCAGCAGCCAGGATATTGGGCAGATCGATGAGCAGTTCTTC.

This clone was seen only a few times. This CDR3 is also generated by other DNA sequences in the sample. The genes are TRBV5-1 and TRBJ2-3; TRBD1 agrees at 7 bases. Germline lookup yields CDR1 SGHRS and CDR2 YFSETQ. The CDR3 length is 13 residues. The junction had 0 bases not matched to a gene; V was cut back by 1 base and J by 4 bases. The CDR3 bases are TGCGCCAGCAGCTTGACAGGGGCAGATACGCAGTATTTT. Its translation: CASSLTGADTQYF.

The genes are TRBV21-1 and TRBJ2-1; TRBD2, as called in the table, went unchecked against the DNA. TRBV21-1 is recorded as a pseudogene. The CDR3 totals 16 residues. The CDR3 reads CASSNTTSGTSNEQFF. Written as DNA, the CDR3 is TGTGCCAGCAGCAACACGACTAGCGGGACCTCCAATGAGCAGTTCTTC.

The rearrangement uses TRBV15 and TRBJ2-1; D assignment may be TRBD1 or TRBD2 (6 bases each). This CDR3 region has 13 residues. The V gene lost 3 bases and the J gene lost 6 bases, with 9 bases spanning the gap. CDR1 is LNHNV and CDR2 is YYDKDF in the germline V gene (reference sequence). CDR3 DNA sequence: TGTGCCACCAGCAGTCGGGGGCTCAATGAGCAGTTCTTC. Its protein product is CATSSRGLNEQFF. Variable domain in full (rest from reference TRBV15 and TRBJ2-1): DAMVIQNPRYQVTQFGKPVTLSCSQTLNHNVMYWYQQKSSQAPKLLFHYYDKDFNNEADTPDNFQSRRPNTSFCFLDIRSPGLGDTAMYLCATSSRGLNEQFFGPGTRLTVL.

V usage is TRBV2 and J usage is TRBJ2-5; TRBD2 aligns across 7 bases. CDR1 is SNHLY and CDR2 is FYNNEI in the germline V gene. With 5 bases clipped from V and 4 bases from J, the junction kept 13 bases outside the gene matches. This CDR3 is built from 16 residues. CDR3 residues: CASSIGGGVAGETQYF. The CDR3, as DNA: TGTGCCAGCAGTATTGGGGGAGGGGTGGCAGGAGAGACCCAGTACTTC.

The rearrangement joins TRBV19 to TRBJ1-1; 7 bases are shared with TRBD1. The length of the CDR3 is 12 residues. The junction had 4 bases not matched to a gene; V was cut back by 7 bases and J by 5 bases. The germline V gene encodes CDR1 LNHDA and CDR2 SQIVND (reference sequence). The CDR3 spells CASMGRGTEAFF. The CDR3 DNA follows: TGTGCCAGTATGGGCAGGGGGACTGAAGCTTTCTTT.

Regarding this clone: Other nucleotide sequences in the sample specify the same CDR3. The rearrangement joins TRBV29-1 to TRBJ2-3; TRBD2 matches at 7 bases. The V gene's germline CDR1 is SQVTM and CDR2 ANQGSEA. The CDR3 contains 13 residues. The V gene end was trimmed by 4 bases and the J gene end by 4 bases; junction bases not matched to a gene: 5. The CDR3 here is CSVGTRLADTQYF. Written as DNA, the CDR3 is TGCAGCGTTGGGACTAGGTTGGCAGATACGCAGTATTTT.

V and J are TRBV6-4 and TRBJ2-2; D is unresolved. This CDR3 spans 13 amino acids. The V end was cut by 3 bases, the J end by 7 bases, with 9 bases between. CDR1 and CDR2 (germline): MRHNA, SNTAGT. The CDR3 protein is CASSESNGGELFF. CDR3 coding DNA: TGTGCCAGCAGTGAATCCAATGGCGGGGAGCTGTTTTTT.

Notes on this clone: Sequence at one end of the junction differs from germline and may be a read error. This chain connects TRBV2 to TRBJ1-5; TRBD1 matches 7 bases. In germline, CDR1 is SNHLY, CDR2 FYNNEI. The CDR3 totals 14 residues. Here the CDR3 reads CASREGDSPQPQHF. The CDR3 DNA is TGTGCCAGCAGAGAAGGGGACAGCCCCCAGCCCCAGCATTTT.

V usage is TRBV7-3 and J usage is TRBJ2-1, with D maybe TRBD1 (5 bases). CDR3 length: 15 amino acids. V shed 3 bases and J shed 3 bases, with 12 bases lying between them. Germline values: CDR1 SGHTA, CDR2 FQGTGA. CDR3 sequence (DNA): TGTGCCAGCAGCTTGGGGCCCTTGGGCTACAATGAGCAGTTCTTC. This codes for CASSLGPLGYNEQFF.

In the case of this clone: The sample has other DNA sequences that encode this CDR3 too. V gene TRBV27 combines with J gene TRBJ2-1; 9 bases agree with TRBD1. After removal of 5 bases from V and 4 bases from J, the junction contained 3 bases not matched to a gene. Germline V CDR1 and CDR2: MNHEY, SMNVEV (reference sequence). CDR3 length: 14 amino acids. This CDR3 is CASSPGQGYNEQFF. The CDR3 DNA sequence: TGTGCCAGCAGTCCGGGACAGGGATACAATGAGCAGTTCTTC.

This clone was recorded once. This chain connects TRBV27 to TRBJ1-2; no firm D call. This CDR3 contains 14 residues. CDR1 and CDR2 (germline): MNHEY, SMNVEV (reference sequence). The germline V and J ends were trimmed by 4 bases and 3 bases, with 12 bases remaining between them. The CDR3 DNA reads TGTGCCAGCAGTTCACCCACCCGAGACTATGGCTACACCTTC. It codes for CASSSPTRDYGYTF.